This T cell receptor beta chain comes out of a study of blood T cell repertoires in COVID-19. Some clones are missing from TCRdb's copy, which holds only in-frame ones; the method was immunoSEQ multiplex PCR. The sample includes some 93,000 clones, around nine tenths seen only once; the top ten take about a tenth. The CDR3 extends over 14 amino acids. Germline V gene sequence: CDR1 SGHRS, CDR2 YFSETQ. Trimming shortened V by 0 bases and J by 7 bases, and 10 bases separated the two germline ends. What was sequenced was peripheral blood. This TCR was sampled from a man aged 50 to 60 with acute or convalescent COVID-19. This chain uses TRBV5-1 with TRBJ1-4, with no clear D. The CDR3 loop reads CASSLELRSEKLFF. In nucleotides, the CDR3 is TGCGCCAGCAGCTTGGAACTAAGAAGTGAAAAACTGTTTTTT.